This T cell receptor beta chain was profiled in a study of CD8 T cells in Susac syndrome (dated by TCRdb to the late 2010s). Some background on the complete study: Of the Susac syndrome patients who were sequenced, fewer than ten were in clinical remission while about 6 had clinically active disease. Susac syndrome patients were therapy-naive, on corticosteroids (some also receiving IVIg), or on IVIg alone at blood withdrawal. Whether CD8+ T cell activation and differentiation in Susac syndrome was antigen driven was tested using repertoire sequencing.

Peripheral blood CD8+ and CD4+ T cells from healthy donors, Susac syndrome patients and multiple sclerosis patients were profiled by high-throughput TCR beta sequencing. The Susac syndrome patients fulfilled recently defined diagnostic criteria for either definite or probable disease. CD8+ TEMRA cells were enriched by FACS, while bulk CD8+ and CD4+ T cells were purified by magnetic negative isolation. Blood was drawn into EDTA tubes, processed within 24 hours, and PBMCs were isolated by density gradient centrifugation. PBMCs intended for TCR sequencing were cryopreserved in liquid nitrogen and thawed later in a water bath at 37 degrees C. Purity of sorted or isolated CD4+, CD8+ and CD8+ TEMRA cells was at least 90%. About this clonotype: The clone's antigen remains unknown. Per-base quality was not reported, and no clone a single base away is much larger than it.

Overall study outcomes, separate from this receptor: In the CD4+ T cell repertoire of Susac syndrome patients, clonal expansion was not detected. The number of individuals in the TCR sequencing and HLA analysis was acknowledged as relatively small.

RNA was extracted using the RNeasy kit, and about 0.5 to 1 ug of the RNA was reverse transcribed with random hexamers. The immunoSEQ multiplex PCR assay, which covers 54 Vbeta and 13 Jbeta segments, was used to amplify TCR beta CDR3 regions. To correct PCR amplification bias, a synthetic template baseline was used for both primer optimization and computational correction. Per the original workflow: Reads were annotated to V, D and J genes per IMGT and analyzed with immunoSEQ Analyzer, keeping only productive sequences. To calculate clonality, Shannon entropy was normalized by log2 of the number of productive unique sequences and then subtracted from one. Public and private clones were assessed among the 100 most prevalent clones of each patient and control. A clone was defined as Susac-specific if it was absent from the healthy and MS cohorts, from roughly 980 published viral clones and from other ImmuneACCESS disease sequences. TCRdb took the public reads, trimmed them with fastp at Q25, ran MiXCR for clone calling and kept in-frame beta chains. Records with the same CDR3 protein are collapsed into one entry carrying the most frequent genes and DNA. The V and J calls come from TCRdb's annotation, not from the publication. This sample lists roughly 190,000 distinct CDR3 sequences; 90% to 95% were detected once. The top ten clones comprise around 0.085% of the sample.

In the germline V gene, CDR1 corresponds to SQVTM and CDR2 to ANQGSEA. The CDR3 sequence holds 14 residues, the cysteine and phenylalanine included. Of the read, only the CDR3 DNA is kept; its 42 bases are in frame from base 1. V gives up 3 bases and J gives up 2 bases, and the segment between their germline ends measures 13 bases. This receptor was taken from a human donor with Susac syndrome. Sequenced material: CD4+ T cells from PBMCs. Rearrangement joined TRBV29-1 to TRBJ2-5; there is no confident call for the D gene. The nucleotides read TGCAGCGTTGATACCCCAGGCCCACAAGAGACCCAGTACTTC. Its protein is CSVDTPGPQETQYF.